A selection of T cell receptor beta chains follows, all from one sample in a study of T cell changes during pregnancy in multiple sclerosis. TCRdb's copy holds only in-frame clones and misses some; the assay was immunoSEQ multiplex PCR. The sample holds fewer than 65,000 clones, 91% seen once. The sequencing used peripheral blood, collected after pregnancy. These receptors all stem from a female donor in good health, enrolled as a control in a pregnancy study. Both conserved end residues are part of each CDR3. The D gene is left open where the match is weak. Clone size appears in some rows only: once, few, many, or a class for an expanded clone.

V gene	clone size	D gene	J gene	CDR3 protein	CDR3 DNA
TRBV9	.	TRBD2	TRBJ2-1	CASSVGVLAGARSSYNEQFF	TGTGCCAGCAGCGTAGGGGTACTAGCGGGGGCCCGAAGCTCCTACAATGAGCAGTTCTTC
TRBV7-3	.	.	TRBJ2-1	CASSPLTSRVSEQFF	TGTGCCAGCAGCCCACTAACTAGCAGGGTTTCTGAGCAGTTCTTC
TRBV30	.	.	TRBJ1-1	CASNRGGNTEAFF	TGTGCCTCCAATAGGGGTGGGAACACTGAAGCTTTCTTT
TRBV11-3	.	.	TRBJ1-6	CASRVQGPYNSPLHF	TGTGCCAGCAGGGTACAGGGACCCTATAATTCACCCCTCCACTTT
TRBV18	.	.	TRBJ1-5	CASSRYRESGNQPQHF	TGTGCCAGCTCACGTTACAGGGAAAGCGGCAATCAGCCCCAGCATTTT
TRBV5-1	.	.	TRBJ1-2	CASSLGQVIDYGYTF	TGCGCCAGCAGCTTGGGACAGGTAATCGACTATGGCTACACCTTC
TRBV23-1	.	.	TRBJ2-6	CASSQFREGGCGANVLTF	TGCGCCAGCAGTCAATTTAGGGAGGGGGGCTGTGGGGCCAACGTCCTGACTTTC
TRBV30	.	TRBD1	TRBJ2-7	CAWSVGTGSAEQYF	TGTGCCTGGAGTGTAGGGACAGGGTCCGCCGAGCAGTACTTC
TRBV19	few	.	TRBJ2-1	CASRVGDEQFF	TGTGCCAGTAGGGTCGGGGATGAGCAGTTCTTC
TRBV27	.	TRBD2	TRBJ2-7	CASARSSGGYEQYF	TGTGCCAGCGCGAGATCTAGCGGGGGCTACGAGCAGTACTTC
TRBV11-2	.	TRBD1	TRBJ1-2	CASSQTGDSFYGYTF	TGTGCCAGCAGTCAGACAGGGGATTCGTTCTATGGCTACACCTTC
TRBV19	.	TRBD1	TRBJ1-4	CASRDRGRDEKLFF	TGTGCCAGCCGGGACAGGGGGCGGGATGAAAAACTGTTTTTT
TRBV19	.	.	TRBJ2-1	CASSIGGGPYNEQFF	TGTGCCAGTAGTATAGGCGGGGGCCCCTACAATGAGCAGTTCTTC
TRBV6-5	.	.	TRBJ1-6	CASSVQGFDSPLHF	TGTGCCAGCAGTGTTCAGGGGTTCGATTCACCCCTCCACTTT
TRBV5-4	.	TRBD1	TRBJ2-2	CASSERQGANTGELFF	TGTGCCAGCAGCGAGAGACAGGGCGCGAACACCGGGGAGCTGTTTTTT
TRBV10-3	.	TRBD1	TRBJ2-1	CAISEMWDRVYNEQFF	TGTGCCATCAGTGAGATGTGGGACAGGGTCTACAATGAGCAGTTCTTC
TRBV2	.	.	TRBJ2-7	CASSEGQRMQYF	TGTGCCAGCAGTGAAGGGCAGAGGATGCAGTACTTC
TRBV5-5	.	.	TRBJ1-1	CASSLHGVEAFF	TGTGCCAGCAGCTTGCACGGGGTTGAAGCTTTCTTT
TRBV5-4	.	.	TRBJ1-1	CASSLTVSMNTEAFF	TGTGCCAGCAGCTTGACAGTCTCCATGAACACTGAAGCTTTCTTT
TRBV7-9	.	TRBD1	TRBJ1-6	CASSLSIQGSPLHF	TGTGCCAGCAGCTTATCTATACAGGGGTCACCCCTCCACTTT
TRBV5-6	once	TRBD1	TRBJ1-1	CASRQGEWGTEAFF	TGTGCCAGCAGACAGGGGGAATGGGGCACTGAAGCTTTCTTT
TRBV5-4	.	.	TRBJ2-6	CASSLAFSGANVLTF	TGTGCCAGCAGCTTGGCGTTCTCTGGGGCCAACGTCCTGACTTTC
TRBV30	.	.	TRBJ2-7	CAWSVGGVSYEQYF	TGTGCCTGGAGTGTAGGGGGAGTTTCCTACGAGCAGTACTTC
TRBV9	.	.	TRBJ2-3	CASSLGQGLSTDTQYF	TGTGCCAGCAGCCTAGGGCAGGGACTTAGCACAGATACGCAGTATTTT
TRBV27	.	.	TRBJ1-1	CASRHSRRLNTEAFF	TGTGCCAGCAGGCACAGCCGACGGCTGAACACTGAAGCTTTCTTT
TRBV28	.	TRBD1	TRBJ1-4	CASRLDRGNEKLFF	TGTGCCAGCAGGTTAGACAGGGGGAATGAAAAACTGTTTTTT
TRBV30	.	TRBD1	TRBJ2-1	CAWVGTVYNEQFF	TGTGCCTGGGTTGGGACAGTCTACAATGAGCAGTTCTTC
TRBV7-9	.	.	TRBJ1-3	CASIQVASGNTIYF	TGTGCCAGCATCCAAGTGGCCTCTGGAAACACCATATATTTT
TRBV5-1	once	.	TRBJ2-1	CASSLVGVEVNEQFF	TGCGCCAGCAGCTTGGTAGGGGTTGAGGTGAATGAGCAGTTCTTC
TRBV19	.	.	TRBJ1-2	CASSTDRNNYGYTF	TGTGCCAGTAGTACGGACAGAAATAACTATGGCTACACCTTC
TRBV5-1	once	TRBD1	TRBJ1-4	CASSQGQYNEKLFF	TGCGCCAGCAGCCAGGGACAGTATAATGAAAAACTGTTTTTT
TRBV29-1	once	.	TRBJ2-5	CSFLKGESAETQYF	TGCAGCTTTTTAAAGGGGGAGTCGGCAGAGACCCAGTACTTC
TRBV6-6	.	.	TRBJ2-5	CASNKLTGQETQYF	TGTGCCAGCAACAAACTTACAGGGCAGGAGACCCAGTACTTC
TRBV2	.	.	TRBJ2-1	CASSESRTPVLFF	TGTGCCAGCAGTGAATCGCGGACACCAGTACTGTTCTTC
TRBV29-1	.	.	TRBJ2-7	CSVEDDRGKTYEQYF	TGCAGCGTTGAAGATGACCGGGGGAAGACCTACGAGCAGTACTTC
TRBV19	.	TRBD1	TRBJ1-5	CASSITGGGQPQHF	TGTGCCAGTAGTATAACAGGGGGCGGTCAGCCCCAGCATTTT
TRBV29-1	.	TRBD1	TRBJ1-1	CSVEDLGTGGTEAFF	TGCAGCGTTGAAGACCTAGGGACAGGTGGCACTGAAGCTTTCTTT
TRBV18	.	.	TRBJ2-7	CASSPDSSYEQYF	TGTGCCAGCTCACCGGACAGCTCCTACGAGCAGTACTTC
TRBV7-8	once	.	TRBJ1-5	CASSLEGHPYSNQPQHF	TGTGCCAGCAGCTTAGAAGGACATCCTTATAGCAATCAGCCCCAGCATTTT
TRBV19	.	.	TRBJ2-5	CASSIARRGGETQYF	TGTGCCAGTAGTATAGCGAGGAGGGGGGGAGAGACCCAGTACTTC
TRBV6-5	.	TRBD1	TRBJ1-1	CASSYGQGDTEAFF	TGTGCCAGCAGTTACGGACAGGGGGACACTGAAGCTTTCTTT
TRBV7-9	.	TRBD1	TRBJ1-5	CASSRTGGRQPQHF	TGTGCCAGCAGCCGGACAGGGGGCAGGCAGCCCCAGCATTTT